Below are 21 T cell receptor beta chains sequenced from a single sample in a study of blood T cell repertoires in COVID-19. Libraries were prepared by immunoSEQ multiplex PCR; TCRdb keeps only in-frame clonotypes and omits some of them. The sample has 100,000 to 130,000 clones, roughly four fifths seen once; the top ten hold about 3.8%. The sample consisted of peripheral blood. These TCRs come from a woman in her seventies with acute or convalescent COVID-19.

The chain links TRBV15 to TRBJ1-2, with D possibly being TRBD1 (5 bases). V was clipped by 6 bases and J by 0 bases, with 11 bases between them. Germline CDR1 LNHNV, CDR2 YYDKDF (reference sequence). CDR3 length: 14 residues. The CDR3 region is CATSPTAANYGYTF. In DNA form, the CDR3 reads TGTGCCACCAGTCCGACAGCCGCTAACTATGGCTACACCTTC.

The gene calls are TRBV3-1 (or the pseudogene TRBV3-2) and TRBJ2-7, with TRBD1 as a possible D gene (6 bases). Looked up from germline, CDR1 is LGHDT and CDR2 is YNNKEL (reference sequence). Trimming took 3 bases from V and 4 from J, leaving 10 bases between them. CDR3 length equals 13 residues. CDR3 DNA: TGTGCCAGCAGCCAGGGGGCGGATTACGAGCAGTACTTC. Its translation is CASSQGADYEQYF.

This clone showed up just a few times. This chain uses TRBV19 with TRBJ1-1; tentatively, D is TRBD1 (6 bases). The CDR3 is 11 residues long. Trimming stripped 11 bases from V and 6 bases from J, with 13 bases between. From germline, CDR1 is LNHDA and CDR2 SQIVND (reference sequence). This CDR3 is CAVQGSAEAFF. The CDR3, as DNA: TGTGCCGTACAGGGCAGCGCTGAAGCTTTCTTT.

This chain uses TRBV7-9 with TRBJ2-7, with D perhaps matching TRBD1 (6 bases). Germline CDR1 and CDR2: SEHNR and FQNEAQ (reference sequence). The CDR3 is 14 amino acids. V lost 5 bases, J lost 2 bases, and 13 bases lay in between. CDR3 in amino acids: CASSIRDKPYEQYV. In DNA, the CDR3 is TGTGCCAGCAGCATCCGGGACAAGCCCTACGAGCAGTACGTC.

The chain couples TRBV6-5 to TRBJ1-2, with D possibly matching TRBD1 (6 bases). CDR3 length equals 15 residues. The V and J ends lost 0 bases and 7 bases respectively, with 15 bases between them. Germline V CDR1 and CDR2: MNHEY, SVGAGI. The CDR3 DNA sequence: TGTGCCAGCAGTTACTCATGGGGTCAGGGGTCTGGCTACACCTTC. Translating it yields CASSYSWGQGSGYTF.

The chain has TRBV28 and TRBJ1-2, with TRBD1 as a possible D gene (5 bases). The CDR3 is made up of 14 amino acids. The V and J ends lost 0 bases and 2 bases respectively, with 7 bases between them. The germline V gene encodes CDR1 MDHEN and CDR2 SYDVKM. The CDR3 bases are TGTGCCAGCAGTTTATGGGGGCAGAACTATGGCTACACCTTC. It translates to CASSLWGQNYGYTF.

The rearrangement joins TRBV3-1 (or the pseudogene TRBV3-2) to TRBJ1-2; 7 bases map to TRBD1. The J segment lost 2 bases and the V segment lost 7 bases, leaving 10 bases of the junction unmatched. Germline CDR1 and CDR2: LGHDT and YNNKEL (reference sequence). This CDR3 contains 15 residues. CDR3 coding DNA: TGTGCCAGCAACCCCGGGACAGCCCGGAACTATGGCTACACCTTC. It is translated as CASNPGTARNYGYTF.

The CDR3 spells CASSPQEGSGFNEKLFF. CDR3 DNA: TGTGCCAGCAGTCCACAGGAGGGATCGGGGTTTAATGAAAAACTGTTTTTT. The rearrangement uses TRBV6-6 and TRBJ1-4; tentative D call: TRBD1 (5 bases). Trimming took off 5 bases at V and 4 bases at J, with 20 bases between the two ends. This CDR3 is 17 amino acids long. CDR1 and CDR2 (germline): MNHNY, SVGAGI (reference sequence).

The CDR3 DNA sequence: TGCAGTGCCGGGGGGACAGATACGCAGTATTTT. This encodes CSAGGTDTQYF. V and J are TRBV20-1 and TRBJ2-3; the match to TRBD2 covers 7 bases. J lost 3 bases, V lost 6 bases, and 0 bases had no gene match. The CDR3 sequence is 11 residues long. Germline V gene data show CDR1 as DFQATT and CDR2 as SNEGSKA (reference sequence).

The chain couples TRBV7-9 to TRBJ2-2; 7 bases agree with TRBD1. V dropped 5 bases and J dropped 6; count of bases not matched to a gene: 6. The CDR3 is 14 residues long. The germline gives CDR1 SEHNR, CDR2 FQNEAQ (reference sequence). CDR3 protein: CASSPNTGAGELFF. The CDR3 region has the DNA TGTGCCAGCAGCCCTAACACAGGGGCCGGGGAGCTGTTTTTT.

The rearrangement joins TRBV4-3 to TRBJ1-4; 11 bases align to TRBD1. V lost 10 bases and J lost 7; bases outside the gene matches: 5. This CDR3 region has 13 residues. Germline values: CDR1 LGHNA, CDR2 YSLEER. The CDR3 loop is CANGGTGGEKLFF. CDR3 in DNA: TGCGCCAACGGAGGGACAGGGGGTGAAAAACTGTTTTTT.

This rearrangement joins TRBV12-3 or TRBV12-4 to TRBJ1-4; no definite D call. The V and J ends lost 7 bases and 6 bases respectively, with 12 bases between them. The CDR3 length is 13 residues. The CDR3: CASTEGWYEKLFF. The CDR3, as DNA: TGTGCCAGCACGGAGGGTTGGTATGAAAAACTGTTTTTT.

The CDR3 protein is CASSFRTSGGPLIINEQFF. The CDR3 DNA reads as TGTGCCAGCAGCTTCCGGACTAGCGGGGGCCCCTTAATAATCAATGAGCAGTTCTTC. This chain links TRBV5-5 with TRBJ2-1, with TRBD2 identical over 13 bases. The CDR3 is made up of 19 amino acids. In germline, CDR1 is SGHKS, CDR2 YYEKEE (reference sequence). The trim removed 2 bases at V and 6 bases at J, leaving 14 bases unmatched.

This clone has only a few counts. The rearrangement uses TRBV29-1 and TRBJ1-2; D is uncertain. Germline V CDR1 and CDR2: SQVTM, ANQGSEA. V was clipped by 5 bases and J by 8 bases, with 18 bases between them. The CDR3 runs to 13 residues. CDR3: CSVRGGRVEGYTF. The CDR3 nucleotides are TGCAGCGTTCGTGGAGGTAGGGTGGAAGGCTACACCTTC.

The chain joins TRBV19 to TRBJ2-4; 8 nucleotides align to TRBD2. The CDR3 loop spans 16 amino acids. Trimming at V came to 5 bases and at J to 4 bases, leaving 10 bases not matched to a gene. The germline CDR1 and CDR2 sequences are LNHDA and SQIVND (reference sequence). The CDR3 reads CASSSRDTSGKNIQYF. In DNA form, the CDR3 reads TGTGCCAGTAGTTCGCGTGATACTAGCGGAAAAAACATTCAGTACTTC.

Here the CDR3 DNA reads TGTGCCACCAGTAGCGGGGGACATGGGGCCAACGTCCTGACTTTC. Protein: CATSSGGHGANVLTF. The chain employs TRBV15 and TRBJ2-6; 9 bases are shared with TRBD2. V gave up 6 bases and J gave up 3 bases; unmatched junction bases: 3. Germline V gene lookup returns CDR1 LNHNV and CDR2 YYDKDF (reference sequence). This CDR3 is built from 15 residues.

The genes are TRBV7-9 and TRBJ1-1; D uncertain. This CDR3 comprises 13 residues. The germline V and J ends were trimmed by 6 bases and 1 base, with 9 bases remaining between them. CDR1 and CDR2 from the germline V gene are SEHNR and FQNEAQ (reference sequence). For the CDR3, the DNA is TGTGCCAGCAGTACTGATAGGAACACTGAAGCTTTCTTT. Translating gives CASSTDRNTEAFF.

The CDR3 sequence: CASIAGAAGNTIYF. The CDR3 DNA reads TGTGCCAGTATAGCGGGGGCGGCTGGAAACACCATATATTTT. V gene TRBV19 combines with J gene TRBJ1-3; a weak D match, TRBD1 (6 bases). From germline, CDR1 is LNHDA and CDR2 SQIVND (reference sequence). V gave up 7 bases and J gave up 2 bases, with 12 bases separating them. The CDR3 sequence is 14 residues long.

In its sample, this clone was seen once. V gene TRBV28 combines with J gene TRBJ1-1; a weak D match, TRBD1 (6 bases). This CDR3 region has 11 residues. Trimming stripped 7 bases from V and 3 bases from J, with 6 bases between. The germline V gene encodes CDR1 MDHEN and CDR2 SYDVKM. CDR3 sequence: CASTGDTEAFF. The CDR3, as DNA: TGTGCCAGCACAGGGGACACTGAAGCTTTCTTT.

The chain is built from TRBV7-3 and TRBJ2-2; maybe TRBD2 (5 bases). CDR3 length: 15 amino acids. Germline V gene sequence: CDR1 SGHTA, CDR2 FQGTGA. Trimming cost V 5 bases and J 4 bases, with 14 bases left between them. The CDR3 region is CASSLLTGFTGELFF. CDR3 sequence (DNA): TGTGCCAGCAGCCTCTTGACGGGATTCACCGGGGAGCTGTTTTTT. Supplemented by reference TRBV7-3 and TRBJ2-2, the full variable domain reads GAGVSQTPSNKVTEKGKYVELRCDPISGHTALYWYRQSLGQGPEFLIYFQGTGAADDSGLPNDRFFAVRPEGSVSTLKIQRTERGDSAVYLCASSLLTGFTGELFFGEGSRLTVL.

This clone is judged medium-sized (0.01 to 0.1%). The V call is TRBV7-9, the J call TRBJ1-3; D is unclear. The CDR3 has 14 residues. In germline, CDR1 is SEHNR, CDR2 FQNEAQ (reference sequence). With 5 bases removed from V and 0 bases from J, the gap between germline ends came to 8 bases. Here the CDR3 DNA reads TGTGCCAGCAGCCGCGGCTTCTCTGGAAACACCATATATTTT. This translates into CASSRGFSGNTIYF.